This T cell receptor (beta chain) was recorded in a study of shared clonotypes between healthy human individuals. Study-level findings and limits: The researchers took only blood, and tissue repertoires probably look different.

CD4+ cell separation produced CD45RA+ naive and CD45RA-negative memory subsets. This clone was detected once. The target antigen is unknown. This CDR3 has 16 amino acids. Trimming took off 3 bases at V and 3 bases at J, with 18 bases between the two ends. Germline CDR1 and CDR2: SGHDT and YYEEEE. Using immunoSEQ multiplex PCR, the repertoire was profiled, and TCRdb retains in-frame clones only, with some absent. The data hold more than 2 million clones, with 85% to 95% observed a single time. The sequenced material came from naive CD4+ T cells sorted from blood. Indicated subset: CD45RA+ positively selected. This clonotype originated in a man younger than 35 in good health. J is TRBJ1-1 and V is TRBV5-6; the D gene is possibly TRBD1 (6 bases). CDR3 residues: CASSWGTRARDTEAFF. In DNA form, the CDR3 reads TGTGCCAGCAGCTGGGGGACAAGGGCGAGGGACACTGAAGCTTTCTTT. Combining the CDR3 with reference TRBV5-6 and TRBJ1-1 gives the whole variable domain DAGVTQSPTHLIKTRGQQVTLRCSPKSGHDTVSWYQQALGQGPQFIFQYYEEEERQRGNFPDRFSGHQFPNYSSELNVNALLLGDSALYLCASSWGTRARDTEAFFGQGTRLTVV.